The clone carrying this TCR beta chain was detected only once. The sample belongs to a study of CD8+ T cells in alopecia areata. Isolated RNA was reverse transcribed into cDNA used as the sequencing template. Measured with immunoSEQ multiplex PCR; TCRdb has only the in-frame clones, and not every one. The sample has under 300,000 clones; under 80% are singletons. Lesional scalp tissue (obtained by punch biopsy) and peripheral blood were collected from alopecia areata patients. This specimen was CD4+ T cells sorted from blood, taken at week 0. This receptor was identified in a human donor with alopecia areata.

As DNA, the CDR3 is TGTGCCAGCAGTTCCACGCTTAATCAGCCCCAGCATTTT. Translation gives CASSSTLNQPQHF. This chain connects TRBV6-5 to TRBJ1-5; the D is unclear. Trimming took 4 bases from V and 4 from J, leaving 8 bases between them. The germline gives CDR1 MNHEY, CDR2 SVGAGI. The CDR3 covers 13 residues.